This TCR beta chain came from a study of T cells after yellow fever vaccination (dated by TCRdb to the late 2010s). For context, the study as a whole: The SMART-Seq v4 Ultra Low Input RNA kit was used to prepare libraries from fractions with low cell numbers. Two healthy male donors, one aged 18 to 30 and one aged 30 to 39 years, were included in the cohort. To follow T-cell clones before and after both primary and booster YFV17D yellow fever vaccination, bulk TCR alpha and beta repertoires underwent longitudinal sequencing. Bulk PBMC replicates and cell subsets were isolated from blood drawn at multiple timepoints before and after both primary and secondary immunization.

TCR cDNA was made using 5'RACE template switching, a step that added a universal primer site and unique molecular identifiers. cDNA synthesis was primed from both the TCR alpha and TCR beta constant segments. Two PCR steps were used to amplify libraries, with sample barcodes and sequencing adapters being added in the second step. Sequencing of the libraries was done on either Illumina HiSeq 2500 (2x100 bp) or NovaSeq (2x150 bp). From the authors' description of their analysis: Demultiplexing of reads and collapsing into UMI consensus sequences were performed with MIGEC, and V(D)J alignment was carried out with MiXCR. Using edgeR on replicate PBMC samples, clonotypes were called vaccine-responding if FDR was below 0.01 and the log2 fold change was above 5 up to day 15. Bulk clonotypes were assigned CD4 or CD8 identity according to which sequenced CD4 or CD8 repertoire held them at higher abundance. TCRdb applied fastp at Q25 and MiXCR to the public reads, then kept only in-frame beta chains. Here each entry gathers all rows of one CDR3 protein and keeps the most common genes and DNA. TCRdb's processing, not the authors', yielded these V and J calls. The sample yields 510,000 or so distinct CDR3 sequences; less than 20% were counted once. Roughly an eighth of the sample belongs to the ten largest clones.

The paper as a whole reports these results and caveats: Compared with the primary T-cell response, the secondary T-cell response was faster but weaker, reaching its peak on day 5 rather than on day 15. Because only a couple of donors were included in the study, the extent to which the findings can be generalized is limited. Most clones expanded after primary vaccination (almost 97% of CD4 and 88% of CD8) were re-detected after the booster, suggesting that broad memory maintenance occurred. Computational filtering was required because FACS-sorted repertoires could contain abundant contaminating clonotypes from the bulk population. A small fraction of clonotypes appeared in both the CD4 and CD8 compartments, likely as a result of convergent recombination.

In light of the paper, this sample's treatment or condition label describes: live attenuated yellow fever vaccine strain. At each blood-draw timepoint, two biological replicates of bulk PBMCs were collected. A standard Ficoll-Paque protocol was used to isolate PBMCs from peripheral blood. RNA was extracted with TriZol from bulk PBMCs, CD4 and CD8 fractions, and dextramer-positive and dextramer-negative fractions. About this clonotype: This receptor's antigen is unknown. No clone much larger than this one lies a single base away; base qualities are absent.

The CDR3 runs 14 amino acids, cysteine and phenylalanine included. The entry retains the CDR3 DNA only, 42 bases that are in frame from base 1. The V end gives up 3 bases and the J end 1 base, leaving 6 bases in the junction not matched to a gene. According to the germline V gene (reference sequence), CDR1 reads DFQATT and CDR2 reads SNEGSKA. The clonotype comes from a man aged 25-45 years who received the YFV17D yellow fever vaccine. The receptor chain draws on TRBV20-1 and TRBJ2-7, with TRBD2 identical over 7 junction bases. Sequenced material: PBMCs, taken 15 days after the yellow fever booster vaccination. The CDR3 corresponds to CSASGTTVSYEQYF. Read as DNA, the sequence is TGCAGTGCTAGCGGGACTACCGTTTCCTACGAGCAGTACTTC.